Shown below are 23 T cell receptor beta chains from a single sample sequenced in a study of CD8+ T cells in alopecia areata. Extracted from the samples, RNA was reverse transcribed into cDNA to serve as the sequencing template. The assay was immunoSEQ multiplex PCR, and TCRdb's table has in-frame clones only and misses some. Counted here are under 150,000 clones, roughly 58% occurring once; the ten biggest clones make up approximately 34%. Sequencing input: CD8+ T cells sorted from blood. The receptor source for this set is a human donor in good health.

V is TRBV9 and J is TRBJ2-1, with 7 bases lining up with TRBD2. CDR1 SGDLS and CDR2 YYNGEE come from the germline V gene. The CDR3 covers 16 residues. Trimming removed 4 bases from V and 2 bases from J; junction bases left unmatched: 9. The CDR3 DNA is TGTGCCAGCAGCCCCTGGGAGGGCCCCCCCTACAATGAGCAGTTCTTC. Translated, it gives CASSPWEGPPYNEQFF.

The chain has TRBV5-6 and TRBJ2-7; TRBD1 agrees at 9 bases. Germline V gene lookup returns CDR1 SGHDT and CDR2 YYEEEE. With V trimmed by 3 bases and J by 4 bases, 5 bases remained unmatched. The CDR3 has 14 amino acids. CDR3 bases: TGTGCCAGCAGCTCCGGGACAGGGTGGTACGAGCAGTACTTC. This sequence encodes CASSSGTGWYEQYF.

The rearrangement joins TRBV27 to TRBJ1-2; perhaps TRBD1 as D (5 bases). The CDR3 loop spans 14 amino acids. Germline assignment: CDR1 MNHEY and CDR2 SMNVEV (reference sequence). The V end lost 2 bases, the J end lost 10 bases, and 17 bases lay between the germline ends. The CDR3, as DNA: TGTGCCAGCAGTTTAGCAGGGCCAACTCGTAACTACACCTTC. It is translated as CASSLAGPTRNYTF.

This clone was seen just once. The V call is TRBV29-1, the J call TRBJ2-7; D tentatively reads TRBD1 or TRBD2 (5 bases each). The CDR3 has 14 residues. Looked up from germline, CDR1 is SQVTM and CDR2 is ANQGSEA. With 2 bases removed from V and 2 bases from J, the gap between germline ends came to 13 bases. CDR3 coding DNA: TGCAGCGTTGAATCTGGGGACCCGGCCTACGAGCAGTACTTC. Translation gives CSVESGDPAYEQYF.

This chain links TRBV30 with TRBJ1-1; D ambiguous. V gave up 4 bases and J gave up 7 bases, with 13 bases separating them. This CDR3 spans 12 amino acids. Germline V gives CDR1 GTSNPN, CDR2 SVGIG (reference sequence). CDR3 nucleotides: TGTGCCTGGACCACCGACGGGGTTGAAGCTTTCTTT. Its translation is CAWTTDGVEAFF.

V is TRBV18 and J is TRBJ2-1; 7 nucleotides match TRBD2. The CDR3 is 15 amino acids. Germline V gives CDR1 KGHSH, CDR2 LQKENI. V dropped 5 bases and J dropped 8; count of bases not matched to a gene: 12. CDR3 sequence reads: CASSDPSGILDEQFF. CDR3 DNA: TGTGCCAGCTCAGATCCGAGCGGGATATTGGATGAGCAGTTCTTC.

The gene calls are TRBV6-5 and TRBJ2-5; maybe TRBD2 (6 bases). V was shortened by 2 bases and J by 1 base, with 14 bases between the two germline ends. The CDR3 length is 16 residues. The germline V gene has CDR1 MNHEY and CDR2 SVGAGI. The CDR3 loop is CASSYGFGGGQETQYF. DNA for the CDR3: TGTGCCAGCAGTTACGGGTTTGGGGGAGGCCAAGAGACCCAGTACTTC.

This clone was detected a few times. The chain joins TRBV29-1 to TRBJ2-1, with 8 bases fitting TRBD2. The CDR3 spans 17 residues. Germline V lookup: CDR1 SQVTM, CDR2 ANQGSEA. J was trimmed by 3 bases and V by 0 bases; bases with no gene match: 10. CDR3 protein: CSVEEFRREVVYNEQFF. CDR3 sequence (DNA): TGCAGCGTTGAAGAGTTTCGGCGGGAGGTTGTCTACAATGAGCAGTTCTTC.

The chain uses TRBV19 and TRBJ1-1; tentatively, D is TRBD1 (5 bases). Trimming cost V 1 base and J 4 bases, with 7 bases left between them. The CDR3 has 13 residues. The V gene's germline CDR1 is LNHDA and CDR2 SQIVND (reference sequence). The CDR3 here is CASSIGDSTEAFF. The CDR3 coding sequence is TGTGCCAGTAGTATAGGGGACTCCACTGAAGCTTTCTTT.

The V and J genes are TRBV29-1 and TRBJ1-2, with D possibly matching TRBD1 (6 bases). The CDR3 length is 15 residues. V lost 0 bases and J lost 14, with 25 bases in between. CDR1 is SQVTM and CDR2 is ANQGSEA in the germline V gene. The CDR3 is CSVEDLGQPPSLQTF. DNA for the CDR3: TGCAGCGTTGAAGATTTAGGACAGCCTCCATCGCTACAAACCTTC.

The chain combines TRBV20-1 with TRBJ2-1; D may be TRBD2 (6 bases). The CDR3 runs 11 residues. Germline V gene data show CDR1 as DFQATT and CDR2 as SNEGSKA (reference sequence). V gave up 5 bases and J gave up 16 bases, with 18 bases separating them. The CDR3, as DNA: TGCAGTGCTCCCTGGAGCGGGCGGGCCTTCTTC. It translates to CSAPWSGRAFF.

The chain recombines TRBV13 with TRBJ2-5; D is possibly TRBD1 (6 bases). Germline V gene sequence: CDR1 PRHDT, CDR2 FYEKMQ (reference sequence). V was pared by 4 bases and J by 2 bases, with 8 bases between. CDR3 size: 13 residues. This chain's CDR3 is CASSYRVQETQYF. In DNA, the CDR3 is TGTGCCAGCAGCTACAGGGTTCAAGAGACCCAGTACTTC.

This clone occurred a few times. The chain has TRBV29-1 and TRBJ2-1; 9 positions agree with TRBD2. This CDR3 is built from 14 residues. J lost 6 bases, V lost 6 bases, and 9 bases had no gene match. Germline assignment: CDR1 SQVTM and CDR2 ANQGSEA. CDR3 DNA: TGCAGCGTGCGGTTGGCGGGAGGGGTCAATGAGCAGTTCTTC. As protein: CSVRLAGGVNEQFF.

This sequence joins TRBV5-6 and TRBJ1-1; TRBD1 agrees at 10 bases. The germline CDR1 and CDR2 sequences are SGHDT and YYEEEE. The J segment lost 3 bases and the V segment lost 0 bases, leaving 2 bases of the junction unmatched. The CDR3 length is 15 residues. The CDR3: CASSLEGTGDTEAFF. In nucleotides, the CDR3 is TGTGCCAGCAGCTTGGAAGGGACAGGGGACACTGAAGCTTTCTTT.

This clone was picked up a small number of times. The J gene is TRBJ2-7, the V gene TRBV7-9; D is perhaps TRBD2 (6 bases). Trimming took 3 bases from V and 3 from J, leaving 9 bases between them. The CDR3 spans 13 residues. The germline gives CDR1 SEHNR, CDR2 FQNEAQ (reference sequence). The CDR3: CASSLGTGYEQYF. The CDR3 region has the DNA TGTGCCAGCAGCTTGGGGACTGGCTACGAGCAGTACTTC.

The chain employs TRBV19 and TRBJ2-1; maybe TRBD1 (5 bases). CDR3 size: 12 residues. The germline gives CDR1 LNHDA, CDR2 SQIVND (reference sequence). With 0 bases removed from V and 15 bases from J, the gap between germline ends came to 12 bases. The CDR3 DNA reads as TGTGCCAGTAGTATAGAGGGGCGCCGTCTGTTCTTC. Translating gives CASSIEGRRLFF.

This clone has just a few counts. This rearrangement joins TRBV29-1 to TRBJ2-7, with 10 bases that match TRBD1. The length of the CDR3 is 15 residues. The V gene's germline CDR1 is SQVTM and CDR2 ANQGSEA. V lost 1 base, J lost 3 bases, and 6 bases stayed unmatched. In DNA form, the CDR3 reads TGCAGCGTTGAAGGTACCGGGACAGGGGTCTACGAGCAGTACTTC. Translation gives CSVEGTGTGVYEQYF.

The chain uses TRBV29-1 and TRBJ1-2, with 7 bases matching TRBD1. The ends lost 7 bases at V and 3 bases at J; junction bases unmatched: 2. The V gene's germline CDR1 is SQVTM and CDR2 ANQGSEA. This CDR3 contains 11 residues. The CDR3 loop is CSAQGDYGYTF. The CDR3 DNA sequence: TGCAGCGCTCAGGGGGACTATGGCTACACCTTC.

The gene calls are TRBV15 and TRBJ2-7, with D tentatively TRBD2 (5 bases). Germline values: CDR1 LNHNV, CDR2 YYDKDF (reference sequence). This CDR3 region has 14 residues. The ends were cut back, 0 bases at V and 6 bases at J, with 12 bases in the middle. CDR3 sequence: CATSRDLAPGEQYF. Written as DNA, the CDR3 is TGTGCCACCAGCAGAGATCTAGCCCCGGGCGAGCAGTACTTC.

The chain joins TRBV7-6 to TRBJ2-3; 9 bases align to TRBD2. In germline, CDR1 is SGHVS, CDR2 FNYEAQ. After removal of 3 bases from V and 0 bases from J, the junction contained 13 bases not matched to a gene. The CDR3 is made up of 19 amino acids. In DNA form, the CDR3 reads TGTGCCAGCAGCTTTAGTTTGAACGAGACTAGCGGTAGCACAGATACGCAGTATTTT. Encoded protein: CASSFSLNETSGSTDTQYF.

This clone showed up just once. V gene TRBV25-1 combines with J gene TRBJ2-2; D gene uncertain. V shed 2 bases and J shed 6 bases, with 7 bases lying between them. Germline V gives CDR1 MGHDK, CDR2 SYGVNS. There are 13 residues in the CDR3. The DNA for the CDR3 is TGTGCCAGCAGTGAAGGGGTCCCCGGGGAGCTGTTTTTT. This gives the protein CASSEGVPGELFF.

This clone has more than one count but fewer than ten. The genes are TRBV6-1 and TRBJ2-1, with D unclear. Germline V gene data show CDR1 as MNHNS and CDR2 as SASEGT. Deletions cut 1 base from V and 5 bases from J, with 9 bases between. The CDR3 extends over 14 amino acids. This chain's CDR3 is CASSEERTHNEQFF. CDR3 nucleotides: TGTGCCAGCAGTGAAGAGAGGACCCACAATGAGCAGTTCTTC.

This clone has a single count. The chain recombines TRBV2 with TRBJ2-7, with TRBD2 matching 15 bases. J lost 0 bases, V lost 5 bases, and 5 bases had no gene match. The CDR3 sequence is 17 residues long. The germline V gene has CDR1 SNHLY and CDR2 FYNNEI. CDR3 protein: CASSTGTSGRISYEQYF. The CDR3, as DNA: TGTGCCAGCAGTACCGGGACTAGCGGGAGGATCTCCTACGAGCAGTACTTC.